There are many counts of the clone carrying this T cell receptor (beta chain). Its specificity is unknown. Other DNA sequences in the sample encode the same CDR3. This sample is drawn from a study of metastatic and nonmetastatic thyroid tumors. The study, taken as a whole, reports: Patients with malignant thyroid tumors reportedly had significantly higher TCR beta diversity than those with benign nodules, in blood and tumor.

Patients had received no treatment of any kind before thyroid surgery. The germline V gene has CDR1 SGHDN and CDR2 FVKESK. The V and J ends lost 6 bases and 2 bases respectively, with 11 bases between them. This CDR3 is 15 amino acids long. TCRdb used MiXCR to call clones anew from the PCR reads. Of about 33,000 clones listed, roughly a tenth are singletons. This sequence was found in a female donor with papillary thyroid cancer or a benign thyroid nodule (not recorded which). Some clones in this sample may be carry-over from other donors' samples. The chain uses TRBV14 and TRBJ2-6; D is ambiguous. The sequencing input was blood. CDR3 in DNA: TGTGCCAGCAGTCCCGGTCCGGCTGGGGCCAACGTCCTGACTTTC. Protein: CASSPGPAGANVLTF.